This record concerns one T cell receptor (beta chain) sequence. What it recognizes is unknown. Germline V gene sequence: CDR1 MNHEY, CDR2 SVGAGI. The CDR3 loop spans 13 amino acids. Trimming removed 2 bases at V and 8 bases at J, with 12 bases between. These data come from a study of a mutant IDH1 vaccine in newly diagnosed glioma. The wider study: Eight vaccinations reached patients in weeks 1, 3, 5, 7, 11, 15, 19 and 23. A roughly 60% male, about 38% female split and a mean age of roughly 44 years characterized treated patients. Onset of vaccination occurred 4-6 weeks following radiotherapy alone, or with temozolomide cycles.

Described time point: week 11, during vaccination. The content of each vaccine dose was 300 ug of mutant IDH1 20-mer peptide, and topical imiquimod accompanied it. Profiled with immunoSEQ multiplex PCR; TCRdb holds only in-frame clones, not every one. The sample includes under 150,000 clones, roughly 90% seen only once; the top ten take 0.55% to 0.7%. Study results and caveats: Detectable vaccine-induced immune responses arose in roughly 93% of patients.

This clonotype was obtained from a woman aged 50 to 65 with glioma. Material: PBMCs, obtained from a glioma patient whose treatment included an IDH1 peptide vaccine. V gene TRBV6-5 combines with J gene TRBJ1-2; tentatively, D is TRBD1 (5 bases). CDR3 loop: CASSYAGERGYTF. The CDR3 DNA sequence: TGTGCCAGCAGTTACGCGGGGGAGCGGGGCTACACCTTC.